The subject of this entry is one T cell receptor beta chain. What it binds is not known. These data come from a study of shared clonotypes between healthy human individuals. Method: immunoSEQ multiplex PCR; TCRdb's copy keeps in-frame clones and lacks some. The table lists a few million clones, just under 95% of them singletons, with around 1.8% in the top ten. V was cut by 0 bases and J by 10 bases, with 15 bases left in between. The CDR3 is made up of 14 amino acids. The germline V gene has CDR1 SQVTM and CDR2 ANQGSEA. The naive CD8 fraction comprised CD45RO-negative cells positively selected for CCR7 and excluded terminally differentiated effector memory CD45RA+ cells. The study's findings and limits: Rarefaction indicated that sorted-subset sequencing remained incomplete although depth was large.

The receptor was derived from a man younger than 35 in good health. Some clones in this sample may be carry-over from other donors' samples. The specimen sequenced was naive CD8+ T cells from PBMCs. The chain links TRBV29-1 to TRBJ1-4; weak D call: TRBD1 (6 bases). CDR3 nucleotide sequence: TGCAGCGTTGAAGATCAACAGGGCAATCGAAAACTGTTTTTT. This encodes CSVEDQQGNRKLFF.